This T cell receptor (beta chain) is from a study of blood T cell repertoires in COVID-19. Overall study context: COVID-19 samples from acute and convalescent phases originated in the United States, Italy and Spain. Sample material is recorded as cDNA or gDNA derived from T cells, B-cell-depleted T cells, or PBMCs.

Some clones are missing from TCRdb's copy, which holds only in-frame ones; the method was immunoSEQ multiplex PCR. Among approximately 240,000 clones listed, 83% were seen once. V lost 4 bases to trimming and J lost 8 bases; unmatched junction nucleotides: 6. Per germline, CDR1 SGHVS and CDR2 FNYEAQ. The CDR3 has 15 amino acids. Recruited during active infection, patients (from Seattle) were subsequently followed longitudinally. The TCR originated in a woman aged 25 to 39 with COVID-19, enrolled during active disease. The chain recombines TRBV7-6 with TRBJ1-4; TRBD1 matches at 11 bases. Material: peripheral blood. The CDR3, as DNA: TGTGCCAGCAGCTCTGCGGACAGGGGGCGAGAAAAACTGTTTTTT. It encodes CASSSADRGREKLFF.